This passage covers 30 T cell receptor beta chains from one sample sequenced in a study of glioma-infiltrating T cells after dendritic cell vaccination (TCRdb year 2016). Library construction relied on the immunoSEQ multiplex PCR assay. What TCRdb holds here is the immuneACCESS table cut down to in-frame rearrangements. Part of the clones is not present; checked against another copy, under half of the missing clones reflect an unresolved V gene, and the others are unexplained. For this sample there are approximately 84,000 clones; just over 85% appear just once. The ten biggest clones cover approximately 14% of the sample. The sample in question was blood, obtained before dendritic cell vaccination. These receptors came from a human donor with glioblastoma.

The J gene is TRBJ2-1, the V gene TRBV4-1; a possible D gene is TRBD2 (7 bases). V lost 4 bases and J 6 bases, leaving 16 bases between the germline ends. Germline values: CDR1 MGHRA, CDR2 YSYEKL. The CDR3 sequence is 15 residues long. CDR3 DNA sequence: TGCGCCAGCAGCCCCGGGAAGGGGGGGGGCAATGAGCAGTTCTTC. The encoded protein is CASSPGKGGGNEQFF.

This chain connects TRBV28 to TRBJ1-2; a weak D match, TRBD1 (6 bases). Germline loops: CDR1 MDHEN, CDR2 SYDVKM. The CDR3 totals 14 residues. Trimming left V 3 bases short and J 2 bases short, with 10 bases between. This CDR3 is CASSFRTANYGYTF. CDR3 DNA: TGTGCCAGCAGTTTTCGGACAGCCAACTATGGCTACACCTTC.

In DNA, the CDR3 is TGTGCCAGCTCACACGGGGGGGCCAAAAACATTCAGTACTTC. This translates into CASSHGGAKNIQYF. The rearrangement links TRBV18 to TRBJ2-4; 7 positions match TRBD2. The CDR3 sequence is 14 residues long. Germline CDR1 is KGHSH and CDR2 is LQKENI. The J segment lost 1 base and the V segment lost 4 bases, leaving 1 base of the junction unmatched.

V usage is TRBV5-4 and J usage is TRBJ2-3; 7 nucleotides line up with TRBD1. Germline V gene lookup returns CDR1 SGHNT and CDR2 YYREEE (reference sequence). This CDR3 comprises 15 residues. Trimming at V came to 0 bases and at J to 7 bases, leaving 8 bases not matched to a gene. This chain's CDR3 is CASSLGQGVMNTQYF. Written as DNA, the CDR3 is TGTGCCAGCAGCTTGGGCCAGGGGGTTATGAATACGCAGTATTTT.

The chain links TRBV15 to TRBJ1-5, with 7 bases fitting TRBD1. The junction had 16 bases not matched to a gene; V was cut back by 5 bases and J by 6 bases. The length of the CDR3 is 17 residues. Germline V gene sequence: CDR1 LNHNV, CDR2 YYDKDF (reference sequence). CDR3 residues: CATSRRVTTGAGQPQHF. CDR3 coding DNA: TGTGCCACCAGCCGCAGGGTTACTACAGGGGCGGGTCAGCCCCAGCATTTT.

The V and J genes are TRBV5-6 and TRBJ2-2, with D perhaps TRBD1 (5 bases). This CDR3 has 14 amino acids. The germline V gene encodes CDR1 SGHDT and CDR2 YYEEEE. V was pared by 1 base and J by 6 bases, with 10 bases between. DNA for the CDR3: TGTGCCAGCAGCTTGAGTTTGGGGCCCGGGGAGCTGTTTTTT. Translated: CASSLSLGPGELFF.

This clone occurred once. The same CDR3 arises from other DNA sequences in this sample as well. The chain uses TRBV9 and TRBJ1-2; perhaps TRBD1 as D (5 bases). This CDR3 region has 14 residues. Trimming removed 0 bases from V and 2 bases from J, with 8 bases in between. CDR1 is SGDLS and CDR2 is YYNGEE in the germline V gene. CDR3 amino acids: CASSVGGGNYGYTF. CDR3 sequence (DNA): TGTGCCAGCAGCGTAGGGGGGGGGAACTATGGCTACACCTTC. The full variable domain, with the rest looked up from reference TRBV9 and TRBJ1-2, is DSGVTQTPKHLITATGQRVTLRCSPRSGDLSVYWYQQSLDQGLQFLIQYYNGEERAKGNILERFSAQQFPDLHSELNLSSLELGDSALYFCASSVGGGNYGYTFGSGTRLTVV.

The chain has TRBV15 and TRBJ1-2; weak D call: TRBD1 (5 bases). This CDR3 region has 16 residues. The germline V gene encodes CDR1 LNHNV and CDR2 YYDKDF (reference sequence). Trimming took off 0 bases at V and 4 bases at J, with 15 bases between the two ends. The CDR3 sequence is CATSRDVGEGTYGYTF. CDR3 coding DNA: TGTGCCACCAGCAGAGATGTGGGGGAGGGAACCTATGGCTACACCTTC.

This clone appeared a few times. The V call is TRBV9, the J call TRBJ1-1; unclear D gene. V gave up 0 bases and J gave up 1 base, with 10 bases separating them. Germline V gene lookup returns CDR1 SGDLS and CDR2 YYNGEE. This CDR3 is 15 amino acids long. The CDR3: CASSVGRAENTEAFF. The CDR3 region has the DNA TGTGCCAGCAGCGTAGGGCGGGCGGAGAACACTGAAGCTTTCTTT.

V usage is TRBV19 and J usage is TRBJ1-5; TRBD1 agrees at 9 bases. CDR1 and CDR2 (germline): LNHDA, SQIVND (reference sequence). The CDR3 has 13 amino acids. After removal of 4 bases from V and 7 bases from J, the junction contained 2 bases not matched to a gene. The CDR3 sequence is CASSRDRDQPQHF. The CDR3 DNA follows: TGTGCCAGTAGTAGGGACAGGGACCAGCCCCAGCATTTT.

V usage is TRBV18 and J usage is TRBJ2-5; D is perhaps TRBD1 (6 bases). The CDR3 contains 15 residues. Germline values: CDR1 KGHSH, CDR2 LQKENI. Trimming removed 0 bases at V and 2 bases at J, with 10 bases between. The DNA for the CDR3 is TGTGCCAGCTCACCACCGAACACAGGGCAAGAGACCCAGTACTTC. This translates into CASSPPNTGQETQYF.

This clone was seen at least ten times. This chain connects TRBV7-6 to TRBJ2-2; 8 bases align to TRBD1. The CDR3 has 15 residues. V dropped 6 bases and J dropped 6; count of bases not matched to a gene: 9. Germline assignment: CDR1 SGHVS and CDR2 FNYEAQ. The chain's CDR3 is CASRSGTGDSGELFF. Here the CDR3 DNA reads TGTGCCAGCAGATCCGGGACAGGAGATTCCGGGGAGCTGTTTTTT. Complete variable domain (other parts from reference TRBV7-6 and TRBJ2-2): GAGVSQSPRYKVTKRGQDVALRCDPISGHVSLYWYRQALGQGPEFLTYFNYEAQQDKSGLPNDRFSAERPEGSISTLTIQRTEQRDSAMYRCASRSGTGDSGELFFGEGSRLTVL.

The V gene is TRBV11-3, the J gene TRBJ1-1; possibly TRBD1 for D (5 bases). The CDR3 covers 14 residues. The germline gives CDR1 SGHNT, CDR2 YENEEA. The V end was cut by 4 bases, the J end by 5 bases, with 14 bases between. The CDR3 here is CASSSRGGGTEAFF. The DNA of the CDR3 is TGTGCCAGCAGCTCAAGGGGAGGCGGGACTGAAGCTTTCTTT.

The gene calls are TRBV5-1 and TRBJ2-3; maybe TRBD2 (6 bases). The ends were cut back, 3 bases at V and 0 bases at J, with 20 bases in the middle. CDR3 length: 18 amino acids. From germline, CDR1 is SGHRS and CDR2 YFSETQ. CDR3 sequence: CASSSRTIQKPSTDTQYF. The CDR3 DNA is TGCGCCAGCAGCTCCCGGACTATCCAAAAACCTAGCACAGATACGCAGTATTTT.

This rearrangement joins TRBV4-1 to TRBJ2-7, with a tentative D call TRBD1 (5 bases). Deletions cut 2 bases from V and 0 bases from J, with 20 bases between. This CDR3 has 18 residues. Looked up from germline, CDR1 is MGHRA and CDR2 is YSYEKL. The CDR3 DNA follows: TGCGCCAGCAGCCAAATGGCGCTGGGGCAGCGAGACTCCTACGAGCAGTACTTC. It yields the protein CASSQMALGQRDSYEQYF.

The V and J genes are TRBV25-1 and TRBJ1-1, with 9 bases aligning to TRBD1. This CDR3 spans 15 amino acids. V lost 6 bases, J lost 1 base, and 6 bases stayed unmatched. CDR1 is MGHDK and CDR2 is SYGVNS in the germline V gene. The CDR3 region has the DNA TGTGCCAGCAGCAGGGACAGGGAGAGGAACACTGAAGCTTTCTTT. Translated: CASSRDRERNTEAFF.

This chain connects TRBV7-9 to TRBJ2-2; D perhaps matches TRBD1 (6 bases). Trimming shortened V by 2 bases and J by 0 bases, and 13 bases separated the two germline ends. From germline, CDR1 is SEHNR and CDR2 FQNEAQ (reference sequence). This CDR3 contains 17 residues. DNA of the CDR3: TGTGCCAGCAGCTTATTGACAGGCCTCGCGAACACCGGGGAGCTGTTTTTT. Amino acids: CASSLLTGLANTGELFF. Full variable domain (remainder filled in from reference TRBV7-9 and TRBJ2-2): DTGVSQNPRHKITKRGQNVTFRCDPISEHNRLYWYRQTLGQGPEFLTYFQNEAQLEKSRLLSDRFSAERPKGSFSTLEIQRTEQGDSAMYLCASSLLTGLANTGELFFGEGSRLTVL.

The chain links TRBV29-1 to TRBJ1-2; maybe TRBD1 (5 bases). The CDR3 sequence is 12 residues long. CDR1 and CDR2 from the germline V gene are SQVTM and ANQGSEA. Trimming cost V 8 bases and J 5 bases, with 15 bases left between them. CDR3 amino acids: CSCMGGTYGYTF. For the CDR3, the DNA is TGCAGCTGTATGGGAGGGACTTATGGCTACACCTTC. Based on the CDR3 plus reference TRBV29-1 and TRBJ1-2, the full variable domain is SAVISQKPSRDICQRGTSLTIQCQVDSQVTMMFWYRQQPGQSLTLIATANQGSEATYESGFVIDKFPISRPNLTFSTLTVSNMSPEDSSIYLCSCMGGTYGYTFGSGTRLTVV.

This clone has a handful of counts. The CDR3 DNA is TGTGCCAGCGGGACAGGCTACGAGCAGTACTTC. It yields the protein CASGTGYEQYF. V usage is TRBV5-4 and J usage is TRBJ2-7, with 8 bases identical to TRBD1. The CDR3 extends over 11 amino acids. In germline, CDR1 is SGHNT, CDR2 YYREEE (reference sequence). The J segment lost 3 bases and the V segment lost 7 bases, leaving 0 bases of the junction unmatched.

This sequence joins TRBV5-4 and TRBJ1-4, with D possibly being TRBD1 (5 bases). CDR3 length: 13 residues. The V end lost 2 bases, the J end lost 7 bases, and 9 bases lay between the germline ends. Germline CDR1 is SGHNT and CDR2 is YYREEE (reference sequence). The CDR3 DNA is TGTGCCAGCAGCTTTGGGGGGAGTGAAAAACTGTTTTTT. It is translated as CASSFGGSEKLFF. Filled out from reference TRBV5-4 and TRBJ1-4, the complete variable domain reads ETGVTQSPTHLIKTRGQQVTLRCSSQSGHNTVSWYQQALGQGPQFIFQYYREEENGRGNFPPRFSGLQFPNYSSELNVNALELDDSALYLCASSFGGSEKLFFGSGTQLSVL.

V usage is TRBV6-5 and J usage is TRBJ2-4; unclear D gene. The CDR3 extends over 11 amino acids. Trimming removed 8 bases at V and 6 bases at J, with 8 bases between. CDR1 and CDR2 from the germline V gene are MNHEY and SVGAGI. CDR3 sequence reads: CASGVGNIQYF. The CDR3 region has the DNA TGTGCCAGCGGAGTCGGAAACATTCAGTACTTC.

V gene TRBV2 combines with J gene TRBJ2-7; D uncertain. Trimming left V 6 bases short and J 0 bases short, with 12 bases between. Germline V gene data show CDR1 as SNHLY and CDR2 as FYNNEI. The length of the CDR3 is 14 residues. The CDR3 DNA reads TGTGCCAGCAGGTGGGCAGCCTACTCCTACGAGCAGTACTTC. Residues: CASRWAAYSYEQYF.

V gene TRBV10-3 combines with J gene TRBJ1-2, with 11 bases matching TRBD1. V lost 6 bases to trimming and J lost 4 bases; unmatched junction nucleotides: 4. Per the germline V gene, CDR1 is ENHRY and CDR2 is SYGVKD. The CDR3 runs to 14 residues. In nucleotides, the CDR3 is TGTGCCATCAGCCCGGGACAGGGGGTCTATGGCTACACCTTC. The encoded protein is CAISPGQGVYGYTF.

This chain joins TRBV15 and TRBJ1-5; TRBD1 aligns across 10 bases. CDR1 and CDR2 from the germline V gene are LNHNV and YYDKDF (reference sequence). The CDR3 is 14 residues long. V gave up 10 bases and J gave up 0 bases; unmatched junction bases: 3. The CDR3 DNA reads TGTGCCAGTGGGACAGGGGATAGCAATCAGCCCCAGCATTTT. It yields the protein CASGTGDSNQPQHF.

The chain combines TRBV27 with TRBJ1-5, with D possibly being TRBD1 (6 bases). Trimming removed 4 bases at V and 2 bases at J, with 15 bases between. This CDR3 is built from 16 residues. Germline assignment: CDR1 MNHEY and CDR2 SMNVEV (reference sequence). Here the CDR3 DNA reads TGTGCCAGCAGTTCCGCGACAGGCAGGGGCAATCAGCCCCAGCATTTT. Protein: CASSSATGRGNQPQHF.

V gene TRBV30 combines with J gene TRBJ2-1, with 14 bases aligning to TRBD2. Trimming took 1 base from V and 6 from J; bases not matched to a gene: 17. CDR3 length equals 20 residues. Germline CDR1 is GTSNPN and CDR2 is SVGIG (reference sequence). The CDR3 DNA reads as TGTGCCTGGAGTGATTCCGGGACTAGCGGGAGTGGGGCCTCCGGCAATGAGCAGTTCTTC. It is translated as CAWSDSGTSGSGASGNEQFF. The full variable domain, completed using reference TRBV30 and TRBJ2-1, is SQTIHQWPATLVQPVGSPLSLECTVEGTSNPNLYWYRQAAGRGLQLLFYSVGIGQISSEVPQNLSASRPQDRQFILSSKKLLLSDSGFYLCAWSDSGTSGSGASGNEQFFGPGTRLTVL.

The chain joins TRBV7-9 to TRBJ2-2, with D hard to call. Trimming took 4 bases from V and 0 from J, leaving 9 bases between them. CDR3 length equals 15 residues. From germline, CDR1 is SEHNR and CDR2 FQNEAQ (reference sequence). The CDR3 spells CASSSLNPNTGELFF. The CDR3 nucleotides are TGTGCCAGCAGCTCCCTTAATCCGAACACCGGGGAGCTGTTTTTT.

V and J are TRBV9 and TRBJ2-3; D remains unclear. This CDR3 region has 17 residues. With 0 bases removed from V and 4 bases from J, the gap between germline ends came to 18 bases. In germline, CDR1 is SGDLS, CDR2 YYNGEE. The CDR3 DNA reads TGTGCCAGCAGCGTAGCGGAGTCTCCCACGGTAGCAGATACGCAGTATTTT. Its protein product is CASSVAESPTVADTQYF.

V and J are TRBV6-1 and TRBJ1-1, with 8 bases lining up with TRBD1. V lost 1 base to trimming and J lost 10 bases; unmatched junction nucleotides: 5. From germline, CDR1 is MNHNS and CDR2 SASEGT. This CDR3 spans 13 amino acids. Here the CDR3 reads CASSEGQGSRAFF. The CDR3 DNA reads as TGTGCCAGCAGTGAAGGACAGGGGTCCAGAGCTTTCTTT.

The rearrangement uses TRBV5-8 and TRBJ2-7; TRBD2 agrees at 13 bases. The J segment lost 1 base and the V segment lost 4 bases, leaving 5 bases of the junction unmatched. Germline V gene sequence: CDR1 SGHTS, CDR2 YDEGEE. This CDR3 comprises 16 residues. Written as DNA, the CDR3 is TGTGCCAGCAGCGCACTAGCGGGAGGGCCGTCCTACGAGCAGTACTTC. Encoded protein: CASSALAGGPSYEQYF.